This T cell receptor (beta chain) emerged from a study of blood T cell repertoires in COVID-19. The CDR3 covers 14 residues. Trimming cost V 5 bases and J 4 bases; bases outside gene matches: 5. The germline V gene encodes CDR1 SEHNR and CDR2 FQNEAQ (reference sequence). Participant-given clinical history determined each cohort assignment. Per the original data handling: The authors estimated nucleated cell counts from reference gene primer amplification. Repertoires were generated with immunoSEQ multiplex PCR, while TCRdb's copy carries only in-frame clones and drops some. V and J calls and clone size are given by that table; D and trimming were obtained from the DNA. This sample has 150,000 to 200,000 clones, with roughly three quarters found just once.

The gene calls are TRBV7-9 and TRBJ1-3, with TRBD1 matching 7 bases. Sequences were obtained from PBMCs or T cells enriched from blood (not recorded which). The clonotype comes from a woman aged 45-65 years with acute COVID-19. CDR3 coding DNA: TGTGCCAGCAGCAAGACAGGGTCGGGAAACACCATATATTTT. Translating it yields CASSKTGSGNTIYF.